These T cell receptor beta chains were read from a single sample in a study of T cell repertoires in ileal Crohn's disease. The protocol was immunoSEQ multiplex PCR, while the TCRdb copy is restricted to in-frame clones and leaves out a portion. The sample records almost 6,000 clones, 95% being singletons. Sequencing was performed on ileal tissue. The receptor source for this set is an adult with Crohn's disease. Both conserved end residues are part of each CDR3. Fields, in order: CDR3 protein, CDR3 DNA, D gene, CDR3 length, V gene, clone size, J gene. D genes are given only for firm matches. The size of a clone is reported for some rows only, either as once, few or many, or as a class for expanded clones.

CDR3aa: CASTPYGTAQSNQPQHF; CDR3nt: TGTGCCAGCACCCCTTACGGGACAGCCCAAAGCAATCAGCCCCAGCATTTT; d_gene: TRBD1; len: 17; v_gene: TRBV2; abundance: NA; j_gene: TRBJ1-5
CDR3aa: CASSQDGLAGGEQYF; CDR3nt: TGCGCCAGCAGCCAAGATGGGCTAGCGGGGGGCGAGCAGTACTTC; d_gene: TRBD2; len: 15; v_gene: TRBV4-1; abundance: NA; j_gene: TRBJ2-7
CDR3aa: CASSPRPGQGADTQYF; CDR3nt: TGTGCCAGCTCACCAAGGCCGGGACAGGGGGCAGATACGCAGTATTTT; d_gene: TRBD1; len: 16; v_gene: TRBV18; abundance: NA; j_gene: TRBJ2-3
CDR3aa: CASSPTGFGSPLHF; CDR3nt: TGCGCCAGCAGCCCGACAGGGTTTGGCTCACCCCTCCACTTT; d_gene: TRBD1; len: 14; v_gene: TRBV5-1; abundance: NA; j_gene: TRBJ1-6
CDR3aa: CASSQDWAGDSPLHF; CDR3nt: TGTGCCAGCAGCCAAGATTGGGCAGGGGACTCACCCCTCCACTTT; d_gene: NA; len: 15; v_gene: TRBV4-2; abundance: NA; j_gene: TRBJ1-6
CDR3aa: CASSMDTSPDTQYF; CDR3nt: TGTGCCAGCAGTATGGACACATCCCCAGATACGCAGTATTTT; d_gene: NA; len: 14; v_gene: TRBV28; abundance: NA; j_gene: TRBJ2-3
CDR3aa: CASSSTPGTGAAFF; CDR3nt: TGTGCCAGCAGCTCAACCCCCGGGACAGGGGCGGCTTTCTTT; d_gene: TRBD1; len: 14; v_gene: TRBV7-3; abundance: once; j_gene: TRBJ1-1
CDR3aa: CASSFYRGPNTEAFF; CDR3nt: TGTGCCAGCAGCTTCTACAGGGGGCCCAACACTGAAGCTTTCTTT; d_gene: TRBD1; len: 15; v_gene: TRBV14; abundance: once; j_gene: TRBJ1-1
CDR3aa: CASSETGTGVTEAFF; CDR3nt: TGCGCCAGCAGCGAGACCGGGACAGGGGTTACTGAAGCTTTCTTT; d_gene: TRBD1; len: 15; v_gene: TRBV5-1; abundance: NA; j_gene: TRBJ1-1
CDR3aa: CASSYPSGGELAKNIQYF; CDR3nt: TGTGCCAGCAGTTACCCTAGCGGGGGGGAATTAGCCAAAAACATTCAGTACTTC; d_gene: TRBD2; len: 18; v_gene: TRBV6-9; abundance: NA; j_gene: TRBJ2-4
CDR3aa: CASRQQGLGTEAFF; CDR3nt: TGTGCCAGCAGACAACAGGGGTTGGGCACTGAAGCTTTCTTT; d_gene: TRBD1; len: 14; v_gene: TRBV6-5; abundance: NA; j_gene: TRBJ1-1
CDR3aa: CASSRTSGFSTDTQYF; CDR3nt: TGTGCCAGCAGCAGGACTAGCGGGTTTTCCACAGATACGCAGTATTTT; d_gene: TRBD2; len: 16; v_gene: TRBV7-8; abundance: NA; j_gene: TRBJ2-3
CDR3aa: CASRNNRVAEQFF; CDR3nt: TGCGCCAGCAGAAATAACAGGGTCGCTGAGCAGTTCTTC; d_gene: NA; len: 13; v_gene: TRBV5-1; abundance: NA; j_gene: TRBJ2-1